These 28 T cell receptor beta chains were all obtained from the same sample, sequenced in a study of T-cell memory formation after mild COVID-19. TCRdb reprocessed the 5' RACE reads with MiXCR, giving one entry per CDR3 protein. This repertoire shows 350,000 to 500,000 distinct CDR3 sequences, 15% to 20% found once; its top ten account for about 8.1%. Sequenced sample: PBMCs or a T cell subset sorted from them (not recorded which). The receptors here all came from an adult woman who had mild COVID-19 (a few samples of this study predate the infection). Cell type and time point are not known.

This clonotype was counted at least ten times. The gene calls are TRBV7-6 and TRBJ2-7; D is ambiguous. This CDR3 region has 13 residues. V was clipped by 0 bases and J by 4 bases, with 7 bases between them. Germline CDR1 and CDR2: SGHVS and FNYEAQ. The CDR3 sequence is CASSLAQQYEQYF. The DNA of the CDR3 is TGTGCCAGCAGCTTAGCGCAGCAGTACGAGCAGTACTTC.

The chain couples TRBV30 to TRBJ1-2, with D tentatively TRBD1 (5 bases). CDR1 and CDR2 from the germline V gene are GTSNPN and SVGIG (reference sequence). The V end was cut by 3 bases, the J end by 7 bases, with 12 bases between. The CDR3 is 12 amino acids. In DNA form, the CDR3 reads TGTGCCTGGAGAACCCCAGGGAGTGGCTACACCTTC. Its translation is CAWRTPGSGYTF.

This clonotype came up many times. The chain links TRBV12-3 or TRBV12-4 to TRBJ1-2, with 8 positions matching TRBD1. Losses at the gene ends were 6 bases for V and 7 bases for J; bases not matched to a gene: 16. The length of the CDR3 is 16 residues. CDR3 sequence: CASSTGPGQVIGGYTF. The CDR3 coding sequence is TGTGCCAGCAGCACAGGGCCGGGACAGGTCATTGGTGGCTACACCTTC.

This clonotype was seen a handful of times. The chain uses TRBV24-1 and TRBJ2-1, with D tentatively TRBD2 (6 bases). The V gene's germline CDR1 is KGHDR and CDR2 SFDVKD. This CDR3 comprises 14 residues. Trimming shortened V by 4 bases and J by 8 bases, and 14 bases separated the two germline ends. The CDR3 sequence: CATSDPGLRDEQFF. The CDR3 DNA follows: TGTGCCACCAGTGACCCGGGACTCAGGGATGAGCAGTTCTTC.

There are a few counts of this clonotype. This chain connects TRBV12-3 or TRBV12-4 to TRBJ2-1; no reliable D call. V shed 3 bases and J shed 6 bases, with 12 bases lying between them. CDR3 length equals 14 residues. Written as DNA, the CDR3 is TGTGCCAGCAGTTTGAGCCGGTCGGGCAATGAGCAGTTCTTC. It yields the protein CASSLSRSGNEQFF.

The chain recombines TRBV29-1 with TRBJ2-3; 9 bases fit TRBD2. In germline, CDR1 is SQVTM, CDR2 ANQGSEA. Trimming cost V 1 base and J 4 bases; bases outside gene matches: 3. The CDR3 loop spans 14 amino acids. The CDR3 nucleotides are TGCAGCGTTGAAGGGCGGGGGGGGTCAGATACGCAGTATTTT. Protein sequence: CSVEGRGGSDTQYF.

This clonotype was counted a few times. The rearrangement links TRBV6-2 or TRBV6-3 to TRBJ2-2, with D possibly being TRBD1 or TRBD2 (5 bases each). The germline V gene has CDR1 MNHEY and CDR2 SVGEGT. V lost 10 bases and J lost 0, with 9 bases in between. The CDR3 extends over 13 amino acids. The chain's CDR3 is CATQGPNTGELFF. CDR3 DNA sequence: TGTGCCACCCAGGGACCGAACACCGGGGAGCTGTTTTTT.

This clonotype was detected ten times or more. The V and J genes are TRBV4-2 and TRBJ2-5, with 7 bases lining up with TRBD2. V lost 1 base and J lost 2; bases outside the gene matches: 4. This CDR3 has 15 residues. The V gene's germline CDR1 is LGHNA and CDR2 YNFKEQ. The CDR3 reads CASSQGTRDQETQYF. The CDR3 nucleotides read TGTGCCAGCAGCCAAGGGACTAGGGATCAAGAGACCCAGTACTTC.

In its sample, this clonotype was seen many times. The CDR3 sequence is CASSLVGQGANSPLHF. CDR3 nucleotides: TGCGCCAGCAGCTTGGTGGGACAGGGGGCTAATTCACCCCTCCACTTT. The chain links TRBV5-1 to TRBJ1-6; 12 bases match TRBD1. Germline CDR1 reads SGHRS; CDR2 reads YFSETQ. This CDR3 spans 16 amino acids. Trimming took 0 bases from V and 6 from J; bases not matched to a gene: 1.

The chain combines TRBV6-1 with TRBJ2-1; 12 bases line up with TRBD2. Germline CDR1 is MNHNS and CDR2 is SASEGT. CDR3 size: 18 residues. Trimming cost V 3 bases and J 9 bases; bases outside gene matches: 15. Written as DNA, the CDR3 is TGTGCCAGCAGTGACCCCGTCCTAGCGGGAGGGCCCCGATCTGAGCAGTTCTTC. Protein: CASSDPVLAGGPRSEQFF.

V is TRBV15 and J is TRBJ2-1; TRBD2 matches at 14 bases. The V gene end was trimmed by 0 bases and the J gene end by 10 bases; junction bases not matched to a gene: 14. This CDR3 region has 19 residues. Germline V CDR1 and CDR2: LNHNV, YYDKDF (reference sequence). The CDR3 sequence is CATSRDPGLAGVLSGEQFF. The CDR3 region has the DNA TGTGCCACCAGCAGAGACCCGGGACTAGCGGGAGTGTTATCGGGGGAGCAGTTCTTC.

This clonotype was counted between two and nine times. The chain combines TRBV7-8 with TRBJ2-1; TRBD2 agrees at 9 bases. Germline loops: CDR1 SGHVS, CDR2 FQNEAQ. The CDR3 covers 17 residues. After removal of 5 bases from V and 7 bases from J, the junction contained 15 bases not matched to a gene. For the CDR3, the DNA is TGTGCCAGCAGCCCGTCGATAGCGGGAGTTAATAGGAATGAGCAGTTCTTC. This gives the protein CASSPSIAGVNRNEQFF.

The chain employs TRBV7-9 and TRBJ1-2; TRBD1 might be the D (5 bases). The CDR3 is 13 amino acids. CDR1 and CDR2 from the germline V gene are SEHNR and FQNEAQ (reference sequence). V dropped 4 bases and J dropped 8 bases, with 14 bases sitting between them. CDR3 sequence: CASSSEGRTGYTF. The CDR3 nucleotides read TGTGCCAGCAGCTCGGAGGGGAGGACGGGCTACACCTTC.

This clonotype has more than one count but fewer than ten. The rearrangement links TRBV29-1 to TRBJ2-1; tentatively, D is TRBD2 (5 bases). Trimming left V 5 bases short and J 4 bases short, with 9 bases between. This CDR3 comprises 12 residues. Germline-derived CDR1 and CDR2 are SQVTM and ANQGSEA. CDR3 sequence (DNA): TGCAGCGTTATTCGGGGATACAATGAGCAGTTCTTC. As protein: CSVIRGYNEQFF.

The chain combines TRBV6-1 with TRBJ1-6; D call uncertain. CDR1 is MNHNS and CDR2 is SASEGT in the germline V gene. The CDR3 has 14 residues. Trimming pared 1 base from V and 5 bases from J, leaving 6 bases between. This chain's CDR3 is CASSEVGDNSPLHF. For the CDR3, the DNA is TGTGCCAGCAGTGAAGTTGGAGATAATTCACCCCTCCACTTT.

The gene calls are TRBV20-1 and TRBJ2-1; a possible D gene is TRBD2 (5 bases). Germline lookup yields CDR1 DFQATT and CDR2 SNEGSKA (reference sequence). This CDR3 spans 14 amino acids. V lost 6 bases to trimming and J lost 8 bases, with 20 bases between them. CDR3 nucleotides: TGCAGTGCCCCCAGCGGTAGGAGTTGGGATGAGCAGTTCTTC. Protein product: CSAPSGRSWDEQFF.

This chain joins TRBV4-1 and TRBJ2-7; D unclear. Germline CDR1 reads MGHRA; CDR2 reads YSYEKL. The CDR3 runs 13 residues. Trimming took off 3 bases at V and 0 bases at J, with 6 bases between the two ends. The CDR3 sequence: CASSHGPSYEQYF. The DNA for the CDR3 is TGCGCCAGCAGCCACGGTCCCTCCTACGAGCAGTACTTC.

The rearrangement links TRBV7-9 to TRBJ1-1; 10 bases are shared with TRBD1. The J segment lost 0 bases and the V segment lost 5 bases, leaving 6 bases of the junction unmatched. Germline V gene data show CDR1 as SEHNR and CDR2 as FQNEAQ (reference sequence). This CDR3 spans 16 amino acids. The DNA for the CDR3 is TGTGCCAGCAGCCCCCGGGACAGGGGAATGAACACTGAAGCTTTCTTT. It translates to CASSPRDRGMNTEAFF.

The rearrangement uses TRBV11-2 and TRBJ2-3; no reliable D call. The CDR3 spans 21 residues. The V and J ends lost 5 bases and 0 bases respectively, with 30 bases between them. Per the germline V gene, CDR1 is SGHAT and CDR2 is FQNNGV. CDR3 in DNA: TGTGCCAGCAGCCCTCATCCCGTCCTCTCAACATTAGAATCTAGCACAGATACGCAGTATTTT. Translated, it gives CASSPHPVLSTLESSTDTQYF.

The rearrangement uses TRBV7-2 and TRBJ2-5, with TRBD2 matching over 7 bases. The CDR3 extends over 15 amino acids. J was trimmed by 5 bases and V by 5 bases; bases with no gene match: 11. Germline CDR1 reads SGHTA; CDR2 reads FQGNSA. The CDR3 bases are TGTGCCAGCAGCCCCCGGTTGATCGGGGGGGAGACCCAGTACTTC. It translates to CASSPRLIGGETQYF.

This clonotype was seen only a few times. The rearrangement joins TRBV29-1 to TRBJ2-7; no definite D call. Trimming shortened V by 5 bases and J by 1 base, and 6 bases separated the two germline ends. The CDR3 has 11 amino acids. The germline V gene has CDR1 SQVTM and CDR2 ANQGSEA. CDR3 loop: CSVMESYEQYF. In DNA form, the CDR3 reads TGCAGCGTTATGGAGTCCTACGAGCAGTACTTC.

V and J are TRBV18 and TRBJ2-7; TRBD1 aligns across 11 bases. The germline V gene encodes CDR1 KGHSH and CDR2 LQKENI. Germline trimming cut 3 bases from V and 3 bases from J; bases unmatched to any gene: 4. This CDR3 has 15 residues. CDR3 in amino acids: CASSPWDRGFYEQYF. The CDR3 DNA sequence: TGTGCCAGCTCACCTTGGGACAGGGGGTTCTACGAGCAGTACTTC.

This clonotype was detected a few times. The chain links TRBV12-3 or TRBV12-4 to TRBJ2-1, with D tentatively TRBD2 (5 bases). The CDR3 consists of 15 residues. Trimming cost V 7 bases and J 0 bases, with 13 bases left between them. In DNA, the CDR3 is TGTGCCAGCACACCCGGGATAGGCTCCTACAATGAGCAGTTCTTC. This encodes CASTPGIGSYNEQFF.

At least ten counts were recorded for this clonotype. The rearrangement links TRBV7-9 to TRBJ1-1; unclear D gene. Germline CDR1 and CDR2: SEHNR and FQNEAQ (reference sequence). CDR3 size: 13 residues. Trimming removed 4 bases at V and 2 bases at J, with 8 bases between. This CDR3 reads CASSSLVNTEAFF. The CDR3 DNA is TGTGCCAGCAGCTCCCTGGTTAACACTGAAGCTTTCTTT.

The chain employs TRBV5-1 and TRBJ1-2, with unresolved D. V was clipped by 2 bases and J by 1 base, with 6 bases between them. CDR3 length: 13 residues. Germline V lookup: CDR1 SGHRS, CDR2 YFSETQ. CDR3 protein: CASSFDDNYGYTF. The CDR3 coding sequence is TGCGCCAGCAGCTTCGACGATAACTATGGCTACACCTTC. The full variable domain, in which reference TRBV5-1 and TRBJ1-2 provide the parts outside the CDR3, is KAGVTQTPRYLIKTRGQQVTLSCSPISGHRSVSWYQQTPGQGLQFLFEYFSETQRNKGNFPGRFSGRQFSNSRSEMNVSTLELGDSALYLCASSFDDNYGYTFGSGTRLTVV.

This clonotype was detected only a few times. V gene TRBV5-1 combines with J gene TRBJ2-7, with TRBD2 matching over 7 bases. The CDR3 sequence is 14 residues long. The junction had 8 bases not matched to a gene; V was cut back by 2 bases and J by 6 bases. Germline lookup yields CDR1 SGHRS and CDR2 YFSETQ. The CDR3 loop reads CASSFGSGIGEQYF. CDR3 DNA sequence: TGCGCCAGCAGCTTCGGGAGCGGGATAGGCGAGCAGTACTTC.

CDR3 nucleotides: TGTGCCAGTAGTAAGACTAGCGGGATCTCTGGGGGCTTCGGCTACGAGCAGTACTTC. It encodes CASSKTSGISGGFGYEQYF. The chain has TRBV19 and TRBJ2-7; 11 positions agree with TRBD2. The CDR3 covers 19 residues. With V trimmed by 4 bases and J by 3 bases, 17 bases remained unmatched. CDR1 and CDR2 from the germline V gene are LNHDA and SQIVND (reference sequence).

The V gene is TRBV9, the J gene TRBJ2-3, with D possibly called TRBD1 or TRBD2 (6 bases each). The V end was cut by 0 bases, the J end by 2 bases, with 10 bases between. Germline CDR1 reads SGDLS; CDR2 reads YYNGEE. The CDR3 extends over 15 amino acids. The CDR3 DNA follows: TGTGCCAGCAGCGTAGAGGGGGACTTCACAGATACGCAGTATTTT. Protein product: CASSVEGDFTDTQYF.